This T cell receptor beta chain came from a study of T cell repertoires in cytomegalovirus infection. Study at large: The authors relied on CMV epitopes, both recently identified HLA-C-restricted and well-studied HLA-B-restricted. Public signatures in TCR beta pointed to CMV infection and matching HLA type. Study-level results: CMV-specific TCR beta clonotypes restricted by HLA-C dominated the ex vivo response. Summed frequency of public TCR beta families distinguished CMV carriers with the relevant HLA.

From the reads, TCRdb called clonotypes with MiXCR, one entry per CDR3 protein. The sample has tens of thousands of distinct CDR3 sequences, roughly 20% seen once. This clonotype has a handful of counts. Its antigen remains unknown. The ends lost 6 bases at V and 2 bases at J; junction bases unmatched: 6. This CDR3 has 14 residues. CDR1 is MNHEY, CDR2 SMNVEV, per germline (reference sequence). This sequence originates from a human donor in good health (CMV status not recorded). Some clones in this sample may be carry-over from other donors' samples. The J gene is TRBJ2-5, the V gene TRBV27; 7 bases line up with TRBD2. Sequencing was performed on CD8+ T cells from cultured PBMCs, taken from culture after CMV antigen stimulation. DNA for the CDR3: TGTGCCAGCAGAAGACTAGCTCCTCAAGAGACCCAGTACTTC. This encodes CASRRLAPQETQYF.